The TCR beta chain under discussion was sequenced for a study of CD8 T cells in Susac syndrome (dated by TCRdb to the late 2010s). Regarding the research as a whole: Among the Susac syndrome patients who were sequenced, clinically active disease was present in about six and clinical remission was observed in roughly eight. At blood withdrawal, Susac syndrome patients were therapy-naive, treated with corticosteroids (with IVIg additionally given to some), or treated with IVIg alone. Repertoire sequencing was used to test whether CD8+ T cell activation and differentiation in Susac syndrome was antigen driven.

Points on this clonotype: This clone's antigen is unknown. One base away there is no much larger clone; base qualities are not given.

The paper as a whole reports these results and caveats: The number of individuals in the TCR sequencing and HLA analysis was acknowledged as relatively small. No clonal expansion was detected in the CD4+ T cell repertoire of Susac syndrome patients.

Peripheral blood CD8+ and CD4+ T cells from healthy donors, Susac syndrome patients and multiple sclerosis patients were profiled by high-throughput TCR beta sequencing. The Susac syndrome patients fulfilled recently defined diagnostic criteria for definite or probable disease. CD8+ TEMRA cells were enriched by FACS, while bulk CD8+ and CD4+ T cells were purified by magnetic negative isolation. Blood was drawn into EDTA tubes, processed within 24 hours, and PBMCs were isolated by density gradient centrifugation. PBMCs destined for TCR sequencing were cryopreserved in liquid nitrogen and later thawed in a 37 °C water bath. The sorted or isolated CD4+, CD8+ and CD8+ TEMRA cells had a purity of 90% or higher. RNA was extracted using the RNeasy kit, and roughly 0.5 to 1 ug of the RNA was reverse transcribed with random hexamers. TCR beta CDR3 regions were amplified with the immunoSEQ multiplex PCR assay covering 54 Vbeta and 13 Jbeta segments. PCR amplification bias was corrected using a synthetic template baseline for primer optimization and computational correction. Under the source paper's analysis protocol: Reads were annotated to V, D and J genes per IMGT and analyzed with immunoSEQ Analyzer, keeping only productive sequences. To calculate clonality, Shannon entropy was normalized by log2 of the number of productive unique sequences and then subtracted from one. For each patient and control, public and private clones were evaluated within the 100 most prevalent clones. A clone was defined as Susac-specific if it was absent from the healthy and MS cohorts, from about a thousand published viral clones and from other ImmuneACCESS disease sequences. TCRdb passed the public sequencing reads through fastp at Q25 and MiXCR, retaining productive beta sequences. Each record represents a unique CDR3 protein, reported with the most common genes and DNA among its rows. In this record, the V and J calls reflect TCRdb's handling and not the investigators' own analysis. The sample table holds roughly 160,000 distinct CDR3 sequences, of which approximately 95% were seen once. The biggest ten clones account for approximately 0.12% of the sample.

The germline V gene (reference sequence) sets CDR1 to GTSNPN and CDR2 to SVGIG. Reading from cysteine to phenylalanine, the CDR3 counts 11 amino acids. Only the CDR3 portion is preserved as DNA: 33 bases, with reading frame beginning at the first base. The V and J ends are trimmed by 2 bases and 8 bases, leaving 6 bases between them. The sequenced sample was CD4+ T cells from PBMCs. The chain is made from TRBV30 and TRBJ2-2, with the identity of the D gene unclear. This clonotype was obtained from a human donor with Susac syndrome. In nucleotide form, the sequence is TGTGCCTGGAGTCGGTATGGGGAGCTGTTTTTT. This gives the protein CAWSRYGELFF. With the rest looked up from the reference TRBV30 and TRBJ2-2 genes rather than sequenced, the full variable domain is SQTIHQWPATLVQPVGSPLSLECTVEGTSNPNLYWYRQAAGRGLQLLFYSVGIGQISSEVPQNLSASRPQDRQFILSSKKLLLSDSGFYLCAWSRYGELFFGEGSRLTVL.